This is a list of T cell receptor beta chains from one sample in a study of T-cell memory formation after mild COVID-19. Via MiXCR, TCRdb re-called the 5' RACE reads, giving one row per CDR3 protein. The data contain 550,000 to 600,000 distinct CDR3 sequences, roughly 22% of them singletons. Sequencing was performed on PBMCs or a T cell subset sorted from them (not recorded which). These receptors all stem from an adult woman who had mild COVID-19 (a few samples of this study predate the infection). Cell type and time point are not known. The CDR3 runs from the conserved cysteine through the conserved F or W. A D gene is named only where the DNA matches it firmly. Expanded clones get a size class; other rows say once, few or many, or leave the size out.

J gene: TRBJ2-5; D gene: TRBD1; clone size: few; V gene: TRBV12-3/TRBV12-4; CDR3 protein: CASSFRDSRETQYF; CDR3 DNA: TGTGCCAGCAGTTTCCGGGACAGTCGGGAGACCCAGTACTTC
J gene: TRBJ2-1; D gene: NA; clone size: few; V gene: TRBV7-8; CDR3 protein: CASSYPNAGQSGLASYNEQFF; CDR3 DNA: TGTGCCAGCAGCTATCCGAACGCGGGACAGTCAGGACTAGCCTCCTACAATGAGCAGTTCTTC
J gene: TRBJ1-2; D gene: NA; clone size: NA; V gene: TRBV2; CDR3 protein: CASSDQGQYYGYTF; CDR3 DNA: TGTGCCAGCAGTGACCAAGGACAGTACTATGGCTACACCTTC
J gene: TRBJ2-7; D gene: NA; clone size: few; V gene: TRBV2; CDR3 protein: CASGAGRTSRGGEQYF; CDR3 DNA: TGTGCCAGCGGGGCGGGAAGGACAAGCCGAGGAGGCGAGCAGTACTTC
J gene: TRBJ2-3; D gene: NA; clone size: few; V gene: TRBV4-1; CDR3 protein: CASSQDRRAVRDTQYF; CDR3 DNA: TGCGCCAGCAGCCAAGATAGGCGAGCGGTACGAGATACGCAGTATTTT
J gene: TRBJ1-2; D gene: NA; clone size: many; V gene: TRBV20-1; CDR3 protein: CSSAGYTF; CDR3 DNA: TGCAGCTCAGCCGGCTACACCTTC
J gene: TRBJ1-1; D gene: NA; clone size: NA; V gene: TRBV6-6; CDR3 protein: CASSYRLEMNTEAFF; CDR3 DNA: TGTGCCAGCAGTTACAGGCTTGAGATGAACACTGAAGCTTTCTTT
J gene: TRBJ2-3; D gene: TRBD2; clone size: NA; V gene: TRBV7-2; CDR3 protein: CASSRVAGLSTDTQYF; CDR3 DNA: TGTGCCAGCAGCAGAGTAGCGGGACTCAGCACAGATACGCAGTATTTT
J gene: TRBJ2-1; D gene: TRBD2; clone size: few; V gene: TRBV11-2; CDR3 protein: CASSLVAGGTYNEQFF; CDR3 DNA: TGTGCCAGCAGCTTAGTGGCCGGGGGGACCTACAATGAGCAGTTCTTC
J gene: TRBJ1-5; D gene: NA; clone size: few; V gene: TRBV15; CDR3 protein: CATSNWVGNQPQHF; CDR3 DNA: TGTGCCACCAGCAACTGGGTCGGCAATCAGCCCCAGCATTTT
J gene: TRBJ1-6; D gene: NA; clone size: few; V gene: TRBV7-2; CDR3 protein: CASSPHDSPLHF; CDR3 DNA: TGTGCCAGCAGCCCCCATGATTCACCCCTCCACTTT
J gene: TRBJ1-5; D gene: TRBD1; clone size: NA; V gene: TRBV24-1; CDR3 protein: CATSDLSPGTGGDQPQHF; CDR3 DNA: TGTGCCACCAGTGATTTGTCCCCCGGGACAGGGGGCGATCAGCCCCAGCATTTT
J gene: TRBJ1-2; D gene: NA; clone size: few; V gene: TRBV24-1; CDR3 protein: CATSDLQGTYGYTF; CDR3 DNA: TGTGCCACCAGTGATTTACAGGGAACCTATGGCTACACCTTC
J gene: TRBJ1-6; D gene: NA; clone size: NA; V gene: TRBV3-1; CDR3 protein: CASSRFTGNNSPLHF; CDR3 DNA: TGTGCCAGCAGCCGCTTCACTGGGAATAATTCACCCCTCCACTTT
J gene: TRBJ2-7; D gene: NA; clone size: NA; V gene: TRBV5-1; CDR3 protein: CASSLGGFEQYF; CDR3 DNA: TGCGCCAGCAGCTTGGGGGGCTTCGAGCAGTACTTC
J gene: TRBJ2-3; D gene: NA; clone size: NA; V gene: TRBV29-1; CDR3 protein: CSVWGFRADTQYF; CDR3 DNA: TGCAGCGTGTGGGGATTTAGGGCAGATACGCAGTATTTT
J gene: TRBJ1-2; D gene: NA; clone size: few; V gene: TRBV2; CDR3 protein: CASSDDRNSYGYTF; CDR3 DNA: TGTGCCAGCAGTGATGACAGAAACTCCTATGGCTACACCTTC
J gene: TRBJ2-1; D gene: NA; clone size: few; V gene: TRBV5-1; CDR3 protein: CASSFRPLDEQFF; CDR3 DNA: TGCGCCAGCAGCTTTCGGCCTCTCGATGAGCAGTTCTTC
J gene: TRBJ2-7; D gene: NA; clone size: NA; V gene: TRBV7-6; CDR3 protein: CASSDGTVSYEQYF; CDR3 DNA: TGTGCCAGCAGCGACGGGACGGTTTCCTACGAGCAGTACTTC
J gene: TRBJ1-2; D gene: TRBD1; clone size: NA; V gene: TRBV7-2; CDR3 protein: CASSLDTGDYGYTF; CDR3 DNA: TGTGCCAGCAGCTTAGACACAGGGGACTATGGCTACACCTTC
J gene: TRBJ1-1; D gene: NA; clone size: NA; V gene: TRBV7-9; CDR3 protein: CASNAGSTEAFF; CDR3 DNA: TGTGCCAGCAATGCAGGGTCTACCGAAGCTTTCTTT
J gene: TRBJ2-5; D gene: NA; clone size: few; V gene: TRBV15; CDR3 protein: CATSLRLDRGGTQYF; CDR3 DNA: TGTGCCACCAGCTTGCGCCTGGACCGAGGCGGGACCCAGTACTTC
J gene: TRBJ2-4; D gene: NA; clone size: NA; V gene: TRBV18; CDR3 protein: CASSPQRTKNIQYF; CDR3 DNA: TGTGCCAGCTCACCGCAACGAACCAAAAACATTCAGTACTTC
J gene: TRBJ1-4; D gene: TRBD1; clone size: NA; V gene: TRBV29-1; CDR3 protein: CSVSTGGGGELFF; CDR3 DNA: TGCAGCGTTTCCACAGGGGGCGGAGGGGAACTGTTTTTT
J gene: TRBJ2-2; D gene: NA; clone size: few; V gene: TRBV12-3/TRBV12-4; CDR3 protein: CAGGSVTVGGELFF; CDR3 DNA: TGTGCCGGGGGCTCGGTGACAGTTGGTGGGGAGCTGTTTTTT
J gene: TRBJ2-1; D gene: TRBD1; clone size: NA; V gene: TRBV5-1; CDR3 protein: CASSLTGTANNEQFF; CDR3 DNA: TGCGCCAGCAGCCTGACGGGGACAGCCAACAATGAGCAGTTCTTC
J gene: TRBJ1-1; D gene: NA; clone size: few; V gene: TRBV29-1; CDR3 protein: CSVEFGTPEAFF; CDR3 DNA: TGCAGCGTTGAATTCGGGACACCTGAAGCTTTCTTT
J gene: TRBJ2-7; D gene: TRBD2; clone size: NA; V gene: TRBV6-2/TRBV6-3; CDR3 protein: CASSYSASGNYEQYF; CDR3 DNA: TGTGCCAGCAGTTACTCGGCTAGCGGGAACTACGAGCAGTACTTC
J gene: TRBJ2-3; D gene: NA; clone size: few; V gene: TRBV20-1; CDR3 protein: CSARDRPDSKSDTQYF; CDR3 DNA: TGCAGTGCCCGAGATCGGCCGGACAGCAAATCAGATACGCAGTATTTT
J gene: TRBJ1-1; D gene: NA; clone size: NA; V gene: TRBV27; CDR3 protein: CASSRWGRNTEAFF; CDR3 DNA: TGTGCCAGCAGCCGGTGGGGGAGGAACACTGAAGCTTTCTTT
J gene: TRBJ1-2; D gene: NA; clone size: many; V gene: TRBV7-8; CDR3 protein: CASSLDLLRAHSNYGYTF; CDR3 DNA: TGTGCCAGCAGCTTAGATCTTTTGCGGGCCCACTCTAACTATGGCTACACCTTC
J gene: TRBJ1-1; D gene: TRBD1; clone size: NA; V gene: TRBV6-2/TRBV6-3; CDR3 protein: CASSPSSSSTGRTEAFF; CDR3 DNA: TGTGCCAGCAGTCCCAGTTCGTCGTCGACAGGGAGGACTGAAGCTTTCTTT
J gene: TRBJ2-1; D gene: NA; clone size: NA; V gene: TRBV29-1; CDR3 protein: CSVERSGEPYNEQFF; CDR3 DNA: TGCAGCGTTGAACGCTCAGGGGAACCCTACAATGAGCAGTTCTTC